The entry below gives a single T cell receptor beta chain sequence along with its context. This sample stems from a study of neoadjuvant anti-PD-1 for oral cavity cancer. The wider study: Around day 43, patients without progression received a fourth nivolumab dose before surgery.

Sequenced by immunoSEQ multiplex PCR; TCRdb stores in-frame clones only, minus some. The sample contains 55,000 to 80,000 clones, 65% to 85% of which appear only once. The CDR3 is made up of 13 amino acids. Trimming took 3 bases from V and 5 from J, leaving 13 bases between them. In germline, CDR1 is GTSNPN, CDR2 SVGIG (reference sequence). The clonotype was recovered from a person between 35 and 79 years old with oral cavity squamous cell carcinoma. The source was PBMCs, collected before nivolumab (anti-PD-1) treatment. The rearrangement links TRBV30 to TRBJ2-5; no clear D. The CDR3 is CAWRKRPGETQYF. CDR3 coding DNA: TGTGCCTGGAGAAAGAGGCCGGGCGAGACCCAGTACTTC.